This T cell receptor beta chain was sequenced for a study of T cells in localized non-small cell lung cancer (dated by TCRdb to the early 2020s). Regarding the research as a whole: The study analyzed T cell repertoires of hundreds of early-stage NSCLC patients, comparing tumors and uninvolved tumor-adjacent lungs. The cohort was made up of approximately 250 treatment-naive NSCLC patients whose localized lung tumors had been resected. NSCLC patients had a mean age of roughly 66 years, and around 140 were male and more than 90 female.

Spanning cysteine to phenylalanine, the CDR3 consists of 15 amino acids. Only the CDR3 portion is preserved as DNA: 45 bases, with reading frame beginning at the first base. For CDR1 and CDR2, the germline V gene (reference sequence) lists GTSNPN and SVGIG. V is pared back by 2 bases and J by 4 bases, with 17 bases lying between the germline termini. TCR beta CDR3 regions were sequenced from DNA using the immunoSEQ Assay. The source study handled its data this way. T cell density was computed as TCR beta template counts normalized to usable DNA estimated by amplifying housekeeping genes. Richness was estimated with the preseqR package, extrapolating to 400,000 templates for PBMC samples and 120,000 templates for tissue samples. Clonality was calculated as one minus Pielou's evenness. To identify tissue-enriched TCRs, differential abundance testing was run on productive amino-acid clonotypes with a minimum total count of 5 and an alpha of 0.1. The Jaccard Index and the Morisita Overlap Index were used to measure repertoire overlap between compartments. TCR beta CDR3s were clustered by GLIPH together with public tetramer-defined viral CDR3s, and at least three viral sequences plus V-gene enrichment were required for viral motifs. In its TCRdb copy, this immuneACCESS table keeps in-frame sequences only and misses some clones. Where compared with another copy, unresolved V genes explain less than half of these, and the others have no known cause. The V and J calls and clone size were taken over from that table, and D and trimming were inferred from the DNA. Counted in this sample were around 50,000 clones; approximately 90% of them appeared once. The ten largest clones represent approximately 2.4% of the sample.

At diagnosis, peripheral blood, uninvolved tumor-adjacent lung and tumor were collected and stored as a combination of fresh-frozen and FFPE material. For TCR repertoire profiling, the blood samples were analyzed as peripheral blood mononuclear cells. Regarding this clone: No cognate antigen has been identified for it. There are no base qualities to consult, and no much larger clone falls within one base.

Summary of the overall study and its limitations: Of the top 100 tumor clones, a median of roughly 53 were detected in paired uninvolved adjacent lung; about 26 were also among that lung's top 100. Because of the exploratory design, TCR variables were selected using unadjusted p-values without false-discovery rate correction. Longer overall survival was associated with higher T cell density in blood, whereas shorter survival was associated with higher clonality in adjacent lung. Because multi-region tumor sequencing was not performed, intratumor heterogeneity could not be ruled out. Uninvolved tumor-adjacent lung showed the highest T cell clonality, higher than tumor, which suggests more focused antigenic responses in the uninvolved tumor-adjacent lung.

The sequencing used PBMCs, collected before any cancer treatment. The sequence is built from TRBV30 and TRBJ1-2, and perhaps TRBD1 as D gene, on 5 matching bases. The receptor was isolated from a man aged 40 to 69 with stage II lung adenocarcinoma. Here the CDR3 is given as CAWSFSSGTVYGYTF. The DNA sequence reads TGTGCCTGGAGTTTCTCGTCCGGGACTGTCTATGGCTACACCTTC.